This T cell receptor (beta chain) originates from a study of blood T cell repertoires in COVID-19. As originally analysed: Reference gene primers were amplified, and this amplification served to estimate nucleated cell counts. Libraries were prepared by immunoSEQ multiplex PCR; TCRdb keeps only in-frame clonotypes and omits some of them. V and J calls and clone size are as listed in that table; D and trimming were resolved from the DNA. The table lists some 130,000 clones, around 83% of them singletons. The study drew participants aged about 18 to 95 years from some 24 US areas. Clinical history as reported by participants underpinned cohort assignment. Symptom resolution, clearance, or two negative PCRs marked the recovered donors of Cohort 3. This CDR3 spans 15 amino acids. Germline trimming cut 3 bases from V and 6 bases from J; bases unmatched to any gene: 9. CDR1 and CDR2 from the germline V gene are SGHRS and YFSETQ.

The sequenced sample was PBMCs or T cells enriched from blood (not recorded which). The receptor was isolated from a man aged 25 to 40 who had recovered from COVID-19. The chain employs TRBV5-1 and TRBJ2-3; 8 bases are shared with TRBD1. This CDR3 reads CASSWGQARSDTQYF. Here the CDR3 DNA reads TGCGCCAGCAGCTGGGGACAGGCCCGGTCCGATACGCAGTATTTT.